Listed below are T cell receptor beta chains from one sample, sequenced in a study of blood T cells in healthy people across ages. TCRdb fed the 5' RACE reads into MiXCR, producing one record per CDR3 protein. The data contain some 900,000 distinct CDR3 sequences, roughly 26% of them singletons. Sequences were obtained from blood. The receptors shown here come from a woman older than 75 in good health. Both conserved end residues are part of each CDR3. Fields, in order: V gene, D gene, clone size, J gene, CDR3 protein, CDR3 DNA. D genes are given only for firm matches. Clone size, where shown, is once, few, many, or a class for clones that have expanded.

v_call: TRBV9
d_call: -
clone_size: -
j_call: TRBJ1-2
cdr3_aa: CASSVGVHYGYTF
cdr3_nt: TGTGCCAGCAGCGTAGGGGTACACTATGGCTACACCTTC

v_call: TRBV19
d_call: TRBD1
clone_size: -
j_call: TRBJ2-7
cdr3_aa: CASSAAGTGSHEQYF
cdr3_nt: TGTGCCAGTAGTGCCGCCGGGACAGGCTCCCACGAGCAGTACTTC

v_call: TRBV6-2/TRBV6-3
d_call: TRBD1
clone_size: -
j_call: TRBJ1-5
cdr3_aa: CASSYRWTGNPGGNQPQHF
cdr3_nt: TGTGCCAGCAGTTACAGATGGACAGGGAACCCCGGAGGCAATCAGCCCCAGCATTTT

v_call: TRBV9
d_call: TRBD2
clone_size: many
j_call: TRBJ2-3
cdr3_aa: CASSVIAGGTDTQYF
cdr3_nt: TGTGCCAGCAGCGTAATAGCGGGTGGCACAGATACGCAGTATTTT

v_call: TRBV20-1
d_call: TRBD1
clone_size: many
j_call: TRBJ2-4
cdr3_aa: CSAGTGRNIQYF
cdr3_nt: TGCAGTGCCGGGACAGGGAGGAACATTCAGTACTTC

v_call: TRBV29-1
d_call: TRBD2
clone_size: many
j_call: TRBJ2-3
cdr3_aa: CSVLAGVADTQYF
cdr3_nt: TGCAGCGTTTTAGCGGGAGTTGCAGATACGCAGTATTTT

v_call: TRBV6-5
d_call: TRBD2
clone_size: many
j_call: TRBJ2-1
cdr3_aa: CASSPYKRGGQNEQFF
cdr3_nt: TGTGCCAGCAGCCCCTATAAGCGGGGGGGCCAGAATGAGCAGTTCTTC

v_call: TRBV20-1
d_call: TRBD2
clone_size: -
j_call: TRBJ2-2
cdr3_aa: CSARDAGGPTGELFF
cdr3_nt: TGCAGTGCTAGGGACGCGGGGGGACCAACCGGGGAGCTGTTTTTT

v_call: TRBV28
d_call: TRBD2
clone_size: many
j_call: TRBJ2-7
cdr3_aa: CASSREGADYEQYF
cdr3_nt: TGTGCCAGCTCCCGGGAGGGAGCAGACTACGAGCAGTACTTC

v_call: TRBV20-1
d_call: -
clone_size: -
j_call: TRBJ2-2
cdr3_aa: CSAPRRGPGELFF
cdr3_nt: TGCAGTGCTCCACGACGGGGGCCCGGGGAGCTGTTTTTT

v_call: TRBV6-6
d_call: -
clone_size: many
j_call: TRBJ1-1
cdr3_aa: CASSYDPNTEAFF
cdr3_nt: TGTGCCAGCAGTTACGACCCAAACACTGAAGCTTTCTTT

v_call: TRBV12-3/TRBV12-4
d_call: -
clone_size: -
j_call: TRBJ1-2
cdr3_aa: CASSLSLTGNPYGYTF
cdr3_nt: TGTGCCAGCAGTCTTAGCTTAACAGGGAACCCCTATGGCTACACCTTC

v_call: TRBV11-2
d_call: -
clone_size: -
j_call: TRBJ2-6
cdr3_aa: CASSSRAPGLGANVLTF
cdr3_nt: TGTGCTAGCAGCTCCAGAGCGCCGGGGCTTGGGGCCAACGTCCTGACTTTC

v_call: TRBV25-1
d_call: TRBD1
clone_size: many
j_call: TRBJ1-1
cdr3_aa: CASSLAGTGVMNTEAFF
cdr3_nt: TGTGCCAGCAGCCTCGCAGGGACAGGGGTAATGAACACTGAAGCTTTCTTT

v_call: TRBV6-5
d_call: TRBD1
clone_size: few
j_call: TRBJ1-4
cdr3_aa: CASSYSTGYATNEKLFF
cdr3_nt: TGTGCCAGCAGTTACTCGACAGGGTATGCAACTAATGAAAAACTGTTTTTT

v_call: TRBV7-2
d_call: TRBD2
clone_size: -
j_call: TRBJ2-4
cdr3_aa: CASSLGLAGGRSLNNIQYF
cdr3_nt: TGTGCCAGCAGCTTAGGACTAGCGGGGGGGCGGTCCCTGAATAACATTCAGTACTTC

v_call: TRBV4-1
d_call: TRBD1
clone_size: many
j_call: TRBJ2-3
cdr3_aa: CASSQPDRGVWDTQYF
cdr3_nt: TGCGCCAGCAGCCAACCGGACAGGGGGGTATGGGATACGCAGTATTTT

v_call: TRBV25-1
d_call: -
clone_size: many
j_call: TRBJ2-3
cdr3_aa: CASSPQNHDTQYF
cdr3_nt: TGTGCCAGCAGTCCCCAGAACCACGATACGCAGTATTTT

v_call: TRBV7-2
d_call: -
clone_size: -
j_call: TRBJ1-1
cdr3_aa: CASSQDGITEAFF
cdr3_nt: TGTGCCAGCAGCCAAGACGGGATAACTGAAGCTTTCTTT

v_call: TRBV7-2
d_call: TRBD1
clone_size: many
j_call: TRBJ2-7
cdr3_aa: CASSLAQPGTGSYEQYF
cdr3_nt: TGTGCCAGCAGCTTAGCGCAACCCGGGACAGGGAGCTACGAGCAGTACTTC

v_call: TRBV5-1
d_call: TRBD1
clone_size: few
j_call: TRBJ2-7
cdr3_aa: CASSVDRGPYEQYF
cdr3_nt: TGCGCCAGCAGCGTGGACAGGGGACCCTACGAGCAGTACTTC

v_call: TRBV7-2
d_call: TRBD2
clone_size: -
j_call: TRBJ2-3
cdr3_aa: CASSWGAAGGSDTQYF
cdr3_nt: TGTGCCAGCAGCTGGGGGGCGGCGGGGGGCTCAGATACGCAGTATTTT

v_call: TRBV27
d_call: TRBD2
clone_size: many
j_call: TRBJ2-3
cdr3_aa: CASSLWTSGRSDTQYF
cdr3_nt: TGTGCCAGCAGTTTATGGACTAGCGGGAGATCAGATACGCAGTATTTT

v_call: TRBV6-1
d_call: -
clone_size: -
j_call: TRBJ2-3
cdr3_aa: CASSAQLRADTQYF
cdr3_nt: TGTGCCAGCAGTGCCCAACTTCGGGCAGATACGCAGTATTTT

v_call: TRBV28
d_call: -
clone_size: many
j_call: TRBJ1-2
cdr3_aa: CASSLWDGSAKVDYGYTF
cdr3_nt: TGTGCCAGCAGTTTATGGGATGGGTCTGCCAAGGTGGACTATGGCTACACCTTC

v_call: TRBV5-4
d_call: TRBD1
clone_size: -
j_call: TRBJ2-5
cdr3_aa: CASSIQGTLQGTQYF
cdr3_nt: TGTGCCAGCAGCATACAGGGGACCCTACAAGGGACCCAGTACTTC

v_call: TRBV12-3/TRBV12-4
d_call: -
clone_size: -
j_call: TRBJ1-1
cdr3_aa: CASRWTPNTEAFF
cdr3_nt: TGTGCCAGCAGGTGGACACCGAACACTGAAGCTTTCTTT

v_call: TRBV5-1
d_call: -
clone_size: -
j_call: TRBJ2-7
cdr3_aa: CASSLGTYSTYEQYF
cdr3_nt: TGCGCCAGCAGCTTGGGAACCTACAGTACCTACGAGCAGTACTTC

v_call: TRBV25-1
d_call: TRBD1
clone_size: many
j_call: TRBJ1-6
cdr3_aa: CASSTQGADSPLHF
cdr3_nt: TGTGCCAGCAGTACACAGGGGGCGGATTCACCCCTCCACTTT

v_call: TRBV7-4
d_call: -
clone_size: -
j_call: TRBJ2-1
cdr3_aa: CASSTRSYNEQFF
cdr3_nt: TGTGCCAGCAGTACCCGCTCCTACAATGAGCAGTTCTTC

v_call: TRBV4-3
d_call: -
clone_size: few
j_call: TRBJ2-6
cdr3_aa: CASSQLGAGANVRTF
cdr3_nt: TGCGCCAGCAGCCAACTGGGTGCTGGGGCCAACGTCCGGACTTTC

v_call: TRBV5-1
d_call: TRBD1
clone_size: many
j_call: TRBJ2-1
cdr3_aa: CASSPGQGDRDNEQFF
cdr3_nt: TGCGCCAGCAGCCCAGGACAGGGCGATAGGGACAATGAGCAGTTCTTC

v_call: TRBV7-8
d_call: -
clone_size: many
j_call: TRBJ2-5
cdr3_aa: CASTDGTPKETQYF
cdr3_nt: TGTGCCAGCACAGACGGGACTCCAAAAGAGACCCAGTACTTC

v_call: TRBV18
d_call: -
clone_size: many
j_call: TRBJ2-3
cdr3_aa: CASSPGPPHRQDTQYF
cdr3_nt: TGTGCCAGCTCACCAGGGCCGCCACACCGTCAGGATACGCAGTATTTT

v_call: TRBV6-6
d_call: -
clone_size: once
j_call: TRBJ2-1
cdr3_aa: CASSYDGALGSNEQFF
cdr3_nt: TGTGCCAGCAGTTACGATGGGGCCTTAGGCTCCAATGAGCAGTTCTTC

v_call: TRBV2
d_call: -
clone_size: many
j_call: TRBJ2-6
cdr3_aa: CASSGVGLHSGANVLTF
cdr3_nt: TGTGCCAGCAGTGGAGTGGGTCTTCACTCTGGGGCCAACGTCCTGACTTTC

v_call: TRBV20-1
d_call: TRBD2
clone_size: many
j_call: TRBJ2-7
cdr3_aa: CSAREYERGGYYEQYF
cdr3_nt: TGCAGTGCTAGAGAATACGAGCGGGGGGGCTACTACGAGCAGTACTTC

v_call: TRBV6-2/TRBV6-3
d_call: -
clone_size: many
j_call: TRBJ1-5
cdr3_aa: CASSTQTGGPSNQPQHF
cdr3_nt: TGTGCCAGCAGTACCCAAACGGGGGGACCTAGCAATCAGCCCCAGCATTTT

v_call: TRBV14
d_call: TRBD1
clone_size: -
j_call: TRBJ1-6
cdr3_aa: CASSPGQGSPLHF
cdr3_nt: TGTGCCAGCAGCCCGGGACAGGGTTCACCCCTCCACTTT

v_call: TRBV7-2
d_call: -
clone_size: few
j_call: TRBJ1-5
cdr3_aa: CASSLAIGVRNQPQHF
cdr3_nt: TGTGCCAGCAGCTTAGCGATCGGGGTCAGGAATCAGCCCCAGCATTTT

v_call: TRBV3-1
d_call: -
clone_size: many
j_call: TRBJ1-5
cdr3_aa: CASSQDPNQPQHF
cdr3_nt: TGTGCCAGCAGCCAAGATCCCAATCAGCCCCAGCATTTT

v_call: TRBV12-3/TRBV12-4
d_call: -
clone_size: many
j_call: TRBJ1-5
cdr3_aa: CASSSLSDQPQHF
cdr3_nt: TGTGCCAGCAGTTCCCTCTCAGATCAGCCCCAGCATTTT

v_call: TRBV20-1
d_call: -
clone_size: many
j_call: TRBJ2-7
cdr3_aa: CSAIRDHYEQYF
cdr3_nt: TGCAGTGCTATTAGGGACCACTACGAGCAGTACTTC

v_call: TRBV20-1
d_call: -
clone_size: many
j_call: TRBJ2-3
cdr3_aa: CSARIDQYTDTQYF
cdr3_nt: TGCAGTGCTAGAATCGACCAATACACAGATACGCAGTATTTT

v_call: TRBV30
d_call: -
clone_size: -
j_call: TRBJ2-3
cdr3_aa: CAWSVVGTGRDTQYF
cdr3_nt: TGTGCCTGGAGTGTTGTTGGGACGGGGAGAGATACGCAGTATTTT

v_call: TRBV6-1
d_call: -
clone_size: -
j_call: TRBJ1-5
cdr3_aa: CASSEGWSANQPQHF
cdr3_nt: TGTGCCAGCAGTGAAGGGTGGAGTGCGAATCAGCCCCAGCATTTT

v_call: TRBV12-3/TRBV12-4
d_call: -
clone_size: many
j_call: TRBJ2-3
cdr3_aa: CASSFGDISTDTQYF
cdr3_nt: TGTGCCAGCAGTTTTGGGGACATAAGCACAGATACGCAGTATTTT